The present TCR beta chain was sequenced within a study of technical replicates of blood from several donors. The V end was cut by 6 bases, the J end by 3 bases, with 18 bases between. The germline gives CDR1 MDHEN, CDR2 SYDVKM. The CDR3 runs 15 residues. Data came from immunoSEQ multiplex PCR; TCRdb stores just in-frame clones and leaves some out. This sample yields some 64,000 clones, of which approximately 84% are seen a single time; 4.5% to 5.5% belongs to the top ten. The sequencing sample was made of PBMCs. The clonotype originates from a human donor in good health. Some clones in this sample may be carry-over from other donors' samples. This chain links TRBV28 with TRBJ2-7; D possibly corresponds to TRBD1 (6 bases). The CDR3 loop is CASRPQGLGGYEQYF. DNA for the CDR3: TGTGCCAGCAGACCTCAGGGTTTAGGGGGCTACGAGCAGTACTTC.